The 11 T cell receptor beta chains in this list originate from one sample, sequenced in a study of blood T cell repertoires in COVID-19. The table came from immunoSEQ multiplex PCR; TCRdb's copy has only in-frame clones and leaves some out. The sample yields roughly 230,000 clones, approximately 80% seen once. What was sequenced was peripheral blood. The origin of the receptors is a woman at least 80 years old with COVID-19, enrolled during active disease.

This chain joins TRBV30 and TRBJ1-4, with TRBD1 identical over 7 bases. The CDR3 has 14 residues. The junction had 8 bases not matched to a gene; V was cut back by 2 bases and J by 8 bases. CDR1 is GTSNPN and CDR2 is SVGIG in the germline V gene (reference sequence). The chain's CDR3 is CAWSLRTGGEKLFF. CDR3 DNA: TGTGCCTGGAGTCTCCGGACAGGAGGGGAAAAACTGTTTTTT.

This clone turned up a few times. This chain joins TRBV6-5 and TRBJ1-2, with D perhaps TRBD1 (6 bases). From germline, CDR1 is MNHEY and CDR2 SVGAGI. The length of the CDR3 is 14 residues. V dropped 6 bases and J dropped 5 bases, with 16 bases sitting between them. The CDR3 DNA reads as TGTGCCAGCAGAATAGACAGGTTCGGGTATGGCTACACCTTC. The encoded protein is CASRIDRFGYGYTF.

The rearrangement joins TRBV10-3 to TRBJ2-6, with D perhaps matching TRBD1 (6 bases). The CDR3 consists of 16 residues. The V end was cut by 7 bases, the J end by 3 bases, with 16 bases between. Germline values: CDR1 ENHRY, CDR2 SYGVKD. The CDR3 bases are TGTGCCATCATGAATATACAGGGAAGTGGGGCCAACGTCCTGACTTTC. Amino acid sequence: CAIMNIQGSGANVLTF.

The genes are TRBV3-1 (or the pseudogene TRBV3-2) and TRBJ1-1; D is perhaps TRBD1 (6 bases). The CDR3 is made up of 14 amino acids. The ends were cut back, 5 bases at V and 5 bases at J, with 15 bases in the middle. Per the germline V gene, CDR1 is LGHDT and CDR2 is YNNKEL (reference sequence). The CDR3 bases are TGTGCCAGCAGCTCTAGCCCAGGGGAGACTGAAGCTTTCTTT. Amino acids: CASSSSPGETEAFF.

The chain carries TRBV25-1 and TRBJ1-2; D not certain. From germline, CDR1 is MGHDK and CDR2 SYGVNS. Trimming removed 3 bases from V and 2 bases from J, with 13 bases in between. This CDR3 is built from 15 residues. The CDR3 region has the DNA TGTGCCAGCAGTGACGACACCATCCCCAACTATGGCTACACCTTC. This sequence encodes CASSDDTIPNYGYTF.

The rearrangement uses TRBV20-1 and TRBJ1-5; no firm D call. Germline V gene lookup returns CDR1 DFQATT and CDR2 SNEGSKA (reference sequence). V lost 3 bases and J 4 bases, leaving 10 bases between the germline ends. The CDR3 runs 13 residues. CDR3 in DNA: TGCAGTGCTAGTCCGGGAGGGAATCAGCCCCAGCATTTT. This encodes CSASPGGNQPQHF.

The chain employs TRBV15 and TRBJ1-1; D gene unclear. Germline V CDR1 and CDR2: LNHNV, YYDKDF (reference sequence). The V end was cut by 1 base, the J end by 3 bases, with 6 bases between. This CDR3 has 13 amino acids. The CDR3 sequence: CATSRVPDTEAFF. The CDR3 DNA reads as TGTGCCACCAGCAGAGTCCCAGACACTGAAGCTTTCTTT.

The V call is TRBV28, the J call TRBJ2-2, with a possible D match to TRBD1 (5 bases). The CDR3 has 14 amino acids. Germline CDR1 MDHEN, CDR2 SYDVKM. V lost 7 bases, J lost 7 bases, and 16 bases lay in between. The DNA for the CDR3 is TGTGCCAGCATCCGAGGTGGGGCTAGCGGGGAGCTGTTTTTT. As protein: CASIRGGASGELFF.

This sequence joins TRBV7-2 and TRBJ2-7; 7 nucleotides match TRBD1. CDR1 and CDR2 (germline): SGHTA, FQGNSA. The J segment lost 2 bases and the V segment lost 5 bases, leaving 9 bases of the junction unmatched. This CDR3 is built from 15 residues. The CDR3 region has the DNA TGTGCCAGCAGCCCAGGCCCGGGACAGCCCTACGAGCAGTACTTC. It is translated as CASSPGPGQPYEQYF. The full variable domain, completed using reference TRBV7-2 and TRBJ2-7, is GAGVSQSPSNKVTEKGKDVELRCDPISGHTALYWYRQSLGQGLEFLIYFQGNSAPDKSGLPSDRFSAERTGGSVSTLTIQRTQQEDSAVYLCASSPGPGQPYEQYFGPGTRLTVT.

The chain joins TRBV27 to TRBJ1-5, with 7 bases identical to TRBD1. After removal of 6 bases from V and 3 bases from J, the junction contained 8 bases not matched to a gene. The CDR3 loop spans 15 amino acids. Per germline, CDR1 MNHEY and CDR2 SMNVEV (reference sequence). The CDR3 DNA follows: TGTGCCAGCAGCCGGGACAGCTCTAACAATCAGCCCCAGCATTTT. This codes for CASSRDSSNNQPQHF.

The chain uses TRBV5-1 and TRBJ2-7; 7 nucleotides align to TRBD1. The germline V gene encodes CDR1 SGHRS and CDR2 YFSETQ. Trimming at V came to 2 bases and at J to 0 bases, leaving 2 bases not matched to a gene. This CDR3 region has 14 residues. CDR3 residues: CASSFGQVSYEQYF. For the CDR3, the DNA is TGCGCCAGCAGCTTCGGACAGGTCTCCTACGAGCAGTACTTC.